Shown below are 5 T cell receptor beta chains from a single sample sequenced in a study of blood T cell repertoires in COVID-19. Assay used: immunoSEQ multiplex PCR; TCRdb lists only in-frame clones, some missing. The data show roughly 330,000 clones, over 75% seen once. Sequencing input: PBMCs or T cells enriched from blood (not recorded which). These receptors all come from a woman aged 25 to 39 who had recovered from COVID-19.

The gene calls are TRBV24-1 and TRBJ2-7; no clear D gene. Deletions cut 4 bases from V and 9 bases from J, with 9 bases between. CDR3 length equals 11 residues. Germline V CDR1 and CDR2: KGHDR, SFDVKD. The CDR3 protein is CATSDGFMQYF. Here the CDR3 DNA reads TGTGCCACCAGTGACGGTTTTATGCAGTACTTC.

V usage is TRBV10-3 and J usage is TRBJ2-1; 9 bases agree with TRBD2. Looked up from germline, CDR1 is ENHRY and CDR2 is SYGVKD. The ends lost 3 bases at V and 4 bases at J; junction bases unmatched: 4. The CDR3 has 15 residues. Written as DNA, the CDR3 is TGTGCCATCAGTGAAGAGGCGGGGGGGTACAATGAGCAGTTCTTC. Translating gives CAISEEAGGYNEQFF.

This chain connects TRBV19 to TRBJ1-2, with TRBD1 matching 9 bases. Germline V CDR1 and CDR2: LNHDA, SQIVND (reference sequence). V lost 6 bases, J lost 4 bases, and 6 bases stayed unmatched. This CDR3 spans 14 amino acids. The CDR3 DNA is TGTGCCAGTAGCCAGGGACAGGGCCGCTATGGCTACACCTTC. This gives the protein CASSQGQGRYGYTF.

This clone was found a few times. The chain combines TRBV4-2 with TRBJ1-3; a weak D match, TRBD1 (6 bases). Trimming shortened V by 7 bases and J by 3 bases, and 19 bases separated the two germline ends. CDR1 is LGHNA and CDR2 is YNFKEQ in the germline V gene. The CDR3 loop spans 16 amino acids. CDR3 in amino acids: CASTPGGFYSGNTIYF. Written as DNA, the CDR3 is TGTGCCAGCACCCCGGGGGGCTTCTATAGTGGAAACACCATATATTTT.

The chain links TRBV30 to TRBJ2-1; 7 nucleotides align to TRBD1. The germline V gene has CDR1 GTSNPN and CDR2 SVGIG (reference sequence). With 0 bases clipped from V and 14 bases from J, the junction kept 4 bases outside the gene matches. This CDR3 comprises 11 residues. CDR3 sequence (DNA): TGTGCCTGGAGTGTAGGGGGCGCGGAGTTCTTC. This translates into CAWSVGGAEFF.